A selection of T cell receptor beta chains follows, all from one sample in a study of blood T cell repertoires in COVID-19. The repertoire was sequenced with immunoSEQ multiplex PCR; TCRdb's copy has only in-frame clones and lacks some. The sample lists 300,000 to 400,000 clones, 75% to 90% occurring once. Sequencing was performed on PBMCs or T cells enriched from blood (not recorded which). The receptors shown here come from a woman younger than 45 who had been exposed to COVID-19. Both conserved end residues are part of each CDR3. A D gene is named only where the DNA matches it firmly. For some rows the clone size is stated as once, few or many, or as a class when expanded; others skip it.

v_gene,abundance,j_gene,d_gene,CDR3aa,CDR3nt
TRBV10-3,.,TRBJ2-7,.,CAIRSEPYEQYF,TGTGCCATCAGGAGCGAACCCTACGAGCAGTACTTC
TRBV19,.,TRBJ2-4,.,CATLSLGDIQYF,TGTGCCACCCTAAGCTTGGGAGACATTCAGTACTTC
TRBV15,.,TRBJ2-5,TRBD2,CATSRDWTSAGAQYF,TGTGCCACCAGCAGAGATTGGACTAGCGCTGGGGCCCAGTACTTC
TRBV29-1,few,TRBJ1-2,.,CSVDAGVGYGYTF,TGCAGCGTTGATGCAGGGGTTGGCTATGGCTACACCTTC
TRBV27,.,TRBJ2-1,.,CASSSPGLSSEQFF,TGTGCCAGCAGTTCGCCCGGACTTTCCTCCGAGCAGTTCTTC
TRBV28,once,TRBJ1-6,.,CASSEDSSENSPLHF,TGTGCCAGCAGTGAAGACAGCTCAGAAAATTCACCCCTCCACTTT
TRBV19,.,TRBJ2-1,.,CASSIVREDEQFF,TGTGCCAGTAGTATCGTTAGGGAGGATGAGCAGTTCTTC
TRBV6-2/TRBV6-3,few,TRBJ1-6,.,CASSVQGMNSPLHF,TGTGCCAGCAGCGTACAGGGAATGAATTCACCCCTCCACTTT
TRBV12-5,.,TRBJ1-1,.,CASGLVPLTRAFF,TGTGCTAGTGGTTTGGTTCCGCTTACTCGAGCTTTCTTT
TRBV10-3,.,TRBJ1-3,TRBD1,CAISESPTGVGNTIYF,TGTGCCATCAGTGAGTCCCCGACAGGGGTCGGAAACACCATATATTTT